This T cell receptor beta chain was found in a study of cytomegalovirus exposure and HLA in healthy donors. Study-wide results and limits: In a later analysis, the majority of CMV-associated beta chains seemingly showed HLA restriction. An ancestry cluster, one associated with Asian ancestry, reportedly showed fewer N-insertions than the approximately 700-donor mean in a later analysis. Specificity for CMV antigens was confirmed in vitro for a few of the CMV-associated chains.

The PCR used 60 Vbeta and 13 Jbeta primers. Libraries were prepared by immunoSEQ multiplex PCR; TCRdb keeps only in-frame clonotypes and omits some of them. The data contain 150,000 to 170,000 clones, 80% of them singletons. This clone turned up a few times. Its matching antigen is unknown. The junction had 12 bases not matched to a gene; V was cut back by 7 bases and J by 3 bases. The CDR3 runs to 16 residues. Germline-derived CDR1 and CDR2 are SEHNR and FQNEAQ (reference sequence). The receptor comes from a woman between 40 and 50 years old in good health and CMV-seropositive. The chain is built from TRBV7-9 and TRBJ2-1, with 7 nucleotides matching TRBD2. The specimen was PBMCs. CDR3 amino acids: CASKIGGLDNYNEQFF. The CDR3 bases are TGTGCCAGCAAAATAGGCGGACTAGACAACTACAATGAGCAGTTCTTC. Full variable domain (remainder filled in from reference TRBV7-9 and TRBJ2-1): DTGVSQNPRHKITKRGQNVTFRCDPISEHNRLYWYRQTLGQGPEFLTYFQNEAQLEKSRLLSDRFSAERPKGSFSTLEIQRTEQGDSAMYLCASKIGGLDNYNEQFFGPGTRLTVL.